The source of this TCR beta chain is a study of blood T cell repertoires in COVID-19. Whole-study context: Sources were T cells, B-cell-depleted T cells, or PBMCs; the material itself was cDNA or gDNA.

The germline V gene has CDR1 MNHNS and CDR2 SASEGT. The CDR3 runs to 17 residues. V trimming: 1 base; J trimming: 9 bases; junction bases outside the gene matches: 11. Authors' data handling: Reference gene primer amplification gave estimated nucleated cell counts. The data were produced by immunoSEQ multiplex PCR, yet TCRdb's version contains in-frame clones alone and is incomplete. Clonal size and the V and J genes are those of that table, whereas D and trimming came from the DNA. Among 10,000 to 15,000 clones, around 83% were seen once, and the ten largest hold 20% to 25%. This receptor was obtained from a man between 35 and 55 years old with active or convalescent COVID-19. V usage is TRBV6-1 and J usage is TRBJ1-6, with TRBD1 identical over 8 bases. The material sequenced was peripheral blood. The CDR3 sequence is CASSEVKGQARGSPLHF. CDR3 coding DNA: TGTGCCAGCAGTGAAGTGAAGGGACAGGCTCGGGGTTCACCCCTCCACTTT.